The 32 T cell receptor beta chains listed next were all sequenced from one sample in a study of monozygotic twins with inflammatory bowel disease. TCRdb processed the 5' RACE reads again and assigns one entry to each CDR3 protein, with no DNA. Its table lists roughly 320,000 distinct CDR3 sequences. The material sequenced was blood. The receptors come from a human donor with ulcerative colitis or Crohn's disease, or a healthy co-twin of an affected twin (not recorded which).

J is TRBJ2-3 and V is TRBV12-3 or TRBV12-4. CDR3 length: 11 residues. CDR3 amino acids: CASESTDTQYF.

CDR3 region: CASSNRAAGELFF. The V and J genes are TRBV12-3 or TRBV12-4 and TRBJ2-2; absent DNA, TCRdb's TRBD1 call cannot be checked. The CDR3 has 13 residues.

The rearrangement links TRBV28 to TRBJ2-7; the TCRdb call, TRBD1, lacks DNA for checking. The germline CDR1 and CDR2 sequences are MDHEN and SYDVKM. The length of the CDR3 is 11 residues. The chain's CDR3 is CGPGSPYEQYF.

V usage is TRBV29-1 and J usage is TRBJ2-2. CDR1 SQVTM and CDR2 ANQGSEA come from the germline V gene. CDR3 length: 13 residues. The CDR3 here is CSVEMTYTGELFF.

The gene calls are TRBV6-2 or TRBV6-3 and TRBJ1-1; the D call from TCRdb, TRBD1, cannot be confirmed without DNA. The germline V gene has CDR1 MNHEY and CDR2 SVGEGT. The CDR3 covers 13 residues. The CDR3 sequence is CASRVQGNTEAFF.

This rearrangement joins TRBV5-1 to TRBJ2-5. Germline V gene data show CDR1 as SGHRS and CDR2 as YFSETQ. The CDR3 is made up of 15 amino acids. This CDR3 is CASSLRLIKGETQYF.

This sequence joins TRBV2 and TRBJ2-2; TCRdb indicates TRBD2, and absent DNA this call remains unverified. CDR1 and CDR2 (germline): SNHLY, FYNNEI. CDR3 size: 16 residues. The CDR3 sequence: CASRVGGARNTGELFF.

The genes are TRBV5-5 and TRBJ2-5; the TCRdb call, TRBD1, lacks DNA for checking. This CDR3 has 15 residues. Germline CDR1 and CDR2: SGHKS and YYEKEE (reference sequence). CDR3 sequence reads: CASSLWGAGEETQYF.

The gene calls are TRBV4-3 and TRBJ1-1; TCRdb names TRBD1, which stays unverified in the absence of DNA. CDR1 is LGHNA, CDR2 YSLEER, per germline. The CDR3 spans 16 residues. The CDR3 sequence: CASSPGTGGPNTEAFF.

V and J are TRBV7-2 and TRBJ2-2. Germline V gene sequence: CDR1 SGHTA, CDR2 FQGNSA. There are 14 residues in the CDR3. This CDR3 is CASSLWANTGELFF.

CDR3 sequence reads: CASSIGNSGANVLTF. V is TRBV19 and J is TRBJ2-6. The germline V gene encodes CDR1 LNHDA and CDR2 SQIVND (reference sequence). CDR3 length equals 15 residues.

The chain recombines TRBV28 with TRBJ2-3; TCRdb reports TRBD1, a call that lacks DNA to check it against. The CDR3 loop spans 16 amino acids. Looked up from germline, CDR1 is MDHEN and CDR2 is SYDVKM. The CDR3 loop is CASSPPTGSVADTQYF.

The gene calls are TRBV10-1 and TRBJ2-7; TCRdb indicates TRBD1, and absent DNA this call remains unverified. This CDR3 has 15 amino acids. Germline CDR1 is WNHNN and CDR2 is SYGVQD (reference sequence). The CDR3 region is CASSDFRDGSYEQYF.

The genes are TRBV5-1 and TRBJ1-5; TCRdb outputs TRBD1, but without DNA this stays unchecked. Per germline, CDR1 SGHRS and CDR2 YFSETQ. CDR3 length equals 15 residues. The CDR3 loop is CASSLGPGTGQPQHF.

The rearrangement links TRBV12-3 or TRBV12-4 to TRBJ1-2; there is no DNA to check the TCRdb D call of TRBD1. This CDR3 is 14 amino acids long. CDR3 residues: CASIRAGTGARDTF.

This chain joins TRBV7-9 and TRBJ1-5. Germline values: CDR1 SEHNR, CDR2 FQNEAQ (reference sequence). The CDR3 spans 14 residues. CDR3 in amino acids: CASSLAGPYQPQHF.

This rearrangement joins TRBV19 to TRBJ1-5. The CDR3 contains 12 residues. Germline loops: CDR1 LNHDA, CDR2 SQIVND (reference sequence). This CDR3 reads CASSMRDQPQHF.

V and J are TRBV12-3 or TRBV12-4 and TRBJ2-7; TCRdb's assignment of TRBD1 cannot be checked, as there is no DNA. The CDR3 length is 17 residues. CDR3 protein: CASSAKPGGWRPYEQYF.

The rearrangement links TRBV11-3 to TRBJ2-1; with no DNA, the TCRdb D assignment of TRBD2 cannot be verified. This CDR3 is built from 16 residues. Germline CDR1 SGHNT, CDR2 YENEEA. CDR3 protein: CASSFRLAGGHNEQFF.

The rearrangement joins TRBV20-1 to TRBJ2-7; there is no DNA to check the TCRdb D call of TRBD2. Per germline, CDR1 DFQATT and CDR2 SNEGSKA (reference sequence). This CDR3 spans 15 amino acids. The CDR3 reads CSARDDGGGAYEQYF.

The CDR3 region is CASRSTGEANYGYTF. The chain has TRBV12-3 or TRBV12-4 and TRBJ1-2; without DNA, the TCRdb call of TRBD1 cannot be checked. The CDR3 is 15 amino acids.

The chain has TRBV28 and TRBJ2-7; TCRdb names TRBD1, which stays unverified in the absence of DNA. Germline CDR1 MDHEN, CDR2 SYDVKM. The CDR3 is 14 residues long. The CDR3 sequence is CASSAGRIPYEQYF.

The CDR3 protein is CASKSGTGNEKLFF. V and J are TRBV27 and TRBJ1-4; the D call from TCRdb, TRBD1, cannot be confirmed without DNA. Germline V gene data show CDR1 as MNHEY and CDR2 as SMNVEV (reference sequence). The CDR3 has 14 residues. Full variable domain (remainder filled in from reference TRBV27 and TRBJ1-4): EAQVTQNPRYLITVTGKKLTVTCSQNMNHEYMSWYRQDPGLGLRQIYYSMNVEVTDKGDVPEGYKVSRKEKRNFPLILESPSPNQTSLYFCASKSGTGNEKLFFGSGTQLSVL.

J is TRBJ1-3 and V is TRBV7-9. Germline lookup yields CDR1 SEHNR and CDR2 FQNEAQ (reference sequence). There are 15 residues in the CDR3. CDR3 residues: CASSTFLSSGNTIYF.

The V gene is TRBV5-4, the J gene TRBJ1-1; TCRdb returns TRBD1, unconfirmable since there is no DNA. CDR3 length: 14 residues. Per the germline V gene, CDR1 is SGHNT and CDR2 is YYREEE (reference sequence). This CDR3 is CASSLGGARTEAFF.

The chain has TRBV30 and TRBJ2-1; with no DNA, the TCRdb D assignment of TRBD2 cannot be verified. The CDR3 length is 15 residues. Germline V gene sequence: CDR1 GTSNPN, CDR2 SVGIG (reference sequence). CDR3 residues: CAWSVTSGGVGEQFF. Looking up the rest from reference TRBV30 and TRBJ2-1 gives the full variable domain: SQTIHQWPATLVQPVGSPLSLECTVEGTSNPNLYWYRQAAGRGLQLLFYSVGIGQISSEVPQNLSASRPQDRQFILSSKKLLLSDSGFYLCAWSVTSGGVGEQFFGPGTRLTVL.

This chain uses TRBV7-9 with TRBJ1-6. The CDR3 runs 15 residues. The germline CDR1 and CDR2 sequences are SEHNR and FQNEAQ (reference sequence). The CDR3 region is CASSETGPYNSPLHF.

The V call is TRBV7-9, the J call TRBJ1-5; TCRdb lists TRBD1, though no DNA is available to test this call. The CDR3 covers 15 residues. In germline, CDR1 is SEHNR, CDR2 FQNEAQ (reference sequence). The CDR3 sequence: CASSLDRVGNQPQHF.

The V gene is TRBV20-1, the J gene TRBJ2-1. Germline V gene data show CDR1 as DFQATT and CDR2 as SNEGSKA (reference sequence). The CDR3 covers 15 residues. CDR3: CSARETFSSYNEQFF.

This rearrangement joins TRBV5-1 to TRBJ2-4; lacking DNA, the TRBD1 call made by TCRdb goes unchecked. CDR1 is SGHRS, CDR2 YFSETQ, per germline. This CDR3 region has 14 residues. The CDR3 loop reads CASSSGQGQNIQYF.

This chain uses TRBV2 with TRBJ1-4; TCRdb's D gene call, TRBD1, goes unchecked for lack of DNA. CDR1 and CDR2 (germline): SNHLY, FYNNEI. CDR3 length: 15 amino acids. The CDR3 loop reads CASSERPGLGEKLFF.

The V and J genes are TRBV10-3 and TRBJ1-6. The CDR3 length is 14 residues. From germline, CDR1 is ENHRY and CDR2 SYGVKD. CDR3 loop: CAIRGSPPRSPLHF.